The clone carrying this T cell receptor beta chain was recorded at least ten times. In TCRdb, the reads were re-called with MiXCR into one record per CDR3 protein. This table holds 200,000 to 300,000 distinct CDR3 sequences, under 35% found once. These data originate in a study of kidney transplant recipient with SARS-CoV-2 infection. V dropped 5 bases and J dropped 4 bases, with 21 bases sitting between them. Germline CDR1 is SGHNT and CDR2 is YYREEE (reference sequence). The CDR3 is 16 residues long. The genes are TRBV5-4 and TRBJ1-2; D is unclear. This TCR derives from a young adult male patient who had COVID-19 and was a kidney transplant recipient. A share of the T cells may be of graft donor origin. This specimen was a blood sample, taken at baseline and on day 111 from a kidney transplant recipient. The CDR3 bases are TGTGCCAGCAGAATCTGCGTACCAGGAAAGACCTATGGCTACACCTTC. Its protein is CASRICVPGKTYGYTF.